The rows below give T cell receptor beta chains drawn from one sample of a study of cytomegalovirus exposure and HLA in healthy donors. TCRdb's copy holds only in-frame clones and misses some; the assay was immunoSEQ multiplex PCR. Among 200,000 to 250,000 clones listed, roughly 80% were seen once. Sequenced material: PBMCs. The receptors were gathered from a man aged 35 to 55 in good health and CMV-seronegative. Both conserved end residues are trimmed from each CDR3. The D gene is left open where the match is weak.

V gene	J gene	D gene	CDR3 protein
TRBV2	TRBJ2-7	TRBD1	ASTHFGTGFSYEQY
TRBV19	TRBJ1-2	-	ASTGLNYGYT
TRBV6-1	TRBJ1-3	-	ASSEQGSRNTIY
TRBV7-8	TRBJ2-1	TRBD2	ASSLASSGGTNEQF
TRBV6-1	TRBJ1-2	-	ASSEERGSLVYGYT
TRBV18	TRBJ2-2	TRBD2	ASSPGGTGELF
TRBV9	TRBJ1-1	-	ASGRDTEAF
TRBV4-3	TRBJ1-2	TRBD1	ASSQDTTGHYGYT
TRBV28	TRBJ2-7	TRBD1	ASSPNGQGPFYEQY
TRBV5-4	TRBJ2-3	-	ASSRGLNRFVDTQY
TRBV5-1	TRBJ2-2	-	ASSLGFDRPTGELF
TRBV19	TRBJ2-2	TRBD1	ASSIQQGGFGGELF
TRBV19	TRBJ2-7	-	ASSSGTGY
TRBV27	TRBJ2-1	-	ASSEYGTTYNEQF
TRBV14	TRBJ1-1	TRBD1	ASSQTGQGGTEAF
TRBV28	TRBJ2-7	-	ASSLAGLEQY
TRBV27	TRBJ2-7	TRBD1	ASSITGTGGYEQY
TRBV4-2	TRBJ2-1	TRBD2	ASSQVASGVYNEQF
TRBV27	TRBJ1-2	-	ASSWGSNYGYT
TRBV27	TRBJ2-2	TRBD1	ASSSRQGYTGELF
TRBV4-1	TRBJ2-7	-	ASSQEGGGEQY
TRBV6-1	TRBJ1-1	TRBD1	ASTKQGMNTEAF
TRBV4-1	TRBJ2-7	-	ASSNRDSSSYEQY
TRBV15	TRBJ1-2	TRBD1	ATSRQTGGDGYT
TRBV29-1	TRBJ1-2	TRBD1	SVGGQAVYGYT
TRBV10-2	TRBJ2-1	-	ASSESRGEQF
TRBV19	TRBJ1-1	-	ASSMRRTEAF
TRBV5-6	TRBJ2-4	TRBD1	ASSLGGHRGQVIQY
TRBV5-4	TRBJ2-3	TRBD2	ASSPGTSGNTDTQY
TRBV29-1	TRBJ2-3	-	SSSEVQDTQY
TRBV6-5	TRBJ2-7	TRBD2	ASSYLTTSVYYEQY
TRBV6-5	TRBJ1-1	-	ASSLGAPSEAF
TRBV5-6	TRBJ1-1	-	ASSLQKTEAF
TRBV7-2	TRBJ2-2	-	ASSFEGRAGELF
TRBV29-1	TRBJ2-7	-	SVEGAPYEQY
TRBV6-5	TRBJ2-7	-	ASSYSQGVREQY
TRBV4-1	TRBJ2-3	-	ASSLVYPGTDTQY
TRBV9	TRBJ2-1	TRBD2	ASSPLSAGGSYNEQF
TRBV5-1	TRBJ1-3	-	ASRIDSSGNTIY
TRBV6-6	TRBJ2-5	-	ASSLRETQY
TRBV4-1	TRBJ1-2	-	ASSQLSPGDFQRGYT
TRBV4-2	TRBJ1-3	-	ASSQDREGASGNTIY
TRBV28	TRBJ1-2	-	ASSLWHVGQGSSET
TRBV18	TRBJ2-3	TRBD2	ASPLDGGGTDTQY
TRBV4-2	TRBJ2-7	TRBD2	ASSQIGLAGDYEQY
TRBV15	TRBJ1-4	TRBD1	ATSRDRETNEKLF
TRBV9	TRBJ1-2	TRBD1	ASSVAGDRGNYGYT
TRBV5-5	TRBJ2-2	TRBD1	ASSSVDRGRTGELF
TRBV30	TRBJ2-7	TRBD2	AWRLAGATYEQY
TRBV13	TRBJ1-2	TRBD1	ASSIRQGAYGYT
TRBV5-4	TRBJ1-5	TRBD1	ASSQTGGSDSNQPQH